Below are 13 T cell receptor beta chains sequenced from a single sample in a study of T cells after yellow fever vaccination. TCRdb reprocessed the 5' RACE reads via MiXCR and lists one record per CDR3 protein. The sample lists some 300,000 distinct CDR3 sequences, approximately 3.8% occurring once. The input for sequencing was PBMCs, taken on the day of the yellow fever booster vaccination. Receptor source: a man younger than 35 who received the YFV17D yellow fever vaccine.

The gene calls are TRBV5-6 and TRBJ2-2; 8 nucleotides match TRBD1. This CDR3 has 17 residues. Germline lookup yields CDR1 SGHDT and CDR2 YYEEEE. The trim removed 3 bases at V and 6 bases at J, leaving 13 bases unmatched. The CDR3 nucleotides read TGTGCCAGCAGCTCCTACAGGGGGAGTAGAGTCTCCGGGGAGCTGTTTTTT. Translated: CASSSYRGSRVSGELFF.

This clonotype turned up a few times. The gene calls are TRBV3-1 and TRBJ2-2; no clear D. V was clipped by 4 bases and J by 5 bases, with 8 bases between them. The germline V gene encodes CDR1 LGHDT and CDR2 YNNKEL (reference sequence). The CDR3 sequence is 13 residues long. The CDR3 DNA reads as TGTGCCAGCAGCCCTCCGTGGACCGGGGAGCTGTTTTTT. It codes for CASSPPWTGELFF. The entire variable domain, with the rest obtained from reference TRBV3-1 and TRBJ2-2, is as follows: DTAVSQTPKYLVTQMGNDKSIKCEQNLGHDTMYWYKQDSKKFLKIMFSYNNKELIINETVPNRFSPKSPDKAHLNLHINSLELGDSAVYFCASSPPWTGELFFGEGSRLTVL.

The J gene is TRBJ2-5, the V gene TRBV5-1; tentatively, D is TRBD1 or TRBD2 (5 bases each). The CDR3 length is 14 residues. V lost 4 bases and J 5 bases, leaving 15 bases between the germline ends. The V gene's germline CDR1 is SGHRS and CDR2 YFSETQ. The CDR3 here is CASSAGTEGETQYF. CDR3 nucleotides: TGCGCCAGCAGCGCCGGGACGGAAGGGGAGACCCAGTACTTC.

This clonotype has more than one count but fewer than ten. The chain combines TRBV5-1 with TRBJ2-5; weak D call: TRBD2 (6 bases). Germline CDR1 SGHRS, CDR2 YFSETQ. V was trimmed by 2 bases and J by 5 bases, leaving 13 bases between them. The CDR3 spans 14 residues. CDR3 DNA: TGCGCCAGCAGCTTCGGGACTTTCGTGGAGACCCAGTACTTC. Amino acids: CASSFGTFVETQYF.

This clonotype was counted ten times or more. The chain recombines TRBV5-5 with TRBJ2-1; weak D call: TRBD1 (6 bases). The CDR3 is 16 amino acids. Germline V lookup: CDR1 SGHKS, CDR2 YYEKEE (reference sequence). Trimming took 6 bases from V and 4 from J, leaving 20 bases between them. CDR3: CASNRDIMHLYNEQFF. CDR3 DNA: TGTGCCAGCAACCGGGACATTATGCACCTTTACAATGAGCAGTTCTTC.

This clonotype was observed at least ten times. The chain employs TRBV10-3 and TRBJ2-5; either TRBD1 or TRBD2 may fit D (6 bases each). Germline loops: CDR1 ENHRY, CDR2 SYGVKD. V lost 6 bases, J lost 4 bases, and 15 bases lay in between. This CDR3 is built from 14 residues. CDR3 sequence reads: CAISEGEVRETQYF. The CDR3 DNA reads TGTGCCATCAGCGAGGGGGAGGTTCGAGAGACCCAGTACTTC.

This clonotype has at least ten counts. The V call is TRBV4-2, the J call TRBJ2-5, with 10 bases aligning to TRBD2. V was clipped by 0 bases and J by 5 bases; unmatched bases: 12. Looked up from germline, CDR1 is LGHNA and CDR2 is YNFKEQ. This CDR3 is built from 18 residues. The CDR3 here is CASSQEGGEAGGIETQYF. CDR3 DNA sequence: TGTGCCAGCAGCCAAGAGGGTGGAGAAGCGGGGGGGATCGAGACCCAGTACTTC.

V usage is TRBV20-1 and J usage is TRBJ1-2, with TRBD1 as a possible D gene (5 bases). V gave up 2 bases and J gave up 4 bases, with 11 bases separating them. This CDR3 has 13 residues. Germline V CDR1 and CDR2: DFQATT, SNEGSKA (reference sequence). The CDR3 is CSARKGLVYGYTF. In DNA, the CDR3 is TGCAGTGCTAGAAAGGGGTTAGTCTATGGCTACACCTTC.

This clonotype was detected many times. This rearrangement joins TRBV10-3 to TRBJ1-1, with a tentative D call TRBD1 (6 bases). Between the trimmed V and J ends, which lost 10 bases and 0 bases, there was a span of 24 bases. Per germline, CDR1 ENHRY and CDR2 SYGVKD. CDR3 length: 17 amino acids. The CDR3 protein is CATKRGKEKQLNTEAFF. The CDR3, as DNA: TGTGCCACGAAAAGGGGGAAAGAGAAACAGCTGAACACTGAAGCTTTCTTT.

This clonotype has only a few counts. V usage is TRBV28 and J usage is TRBJ1-2, with unresolved D. Germline CDR1 reads MDHEN; CDR2 reads SYDVKM. Trimming removed 6 bases at V and 0 bases at J, with 11 bases between. The CDR3 spans 14 residues. CDR3 in amino acids: CASSLARPNYGYTF. In nucleotides, the CDR3 is TGTGCCAGCAGCCTGGCAAGGCCTAACTATGGCTACACCTTC.

This clonotype appeared many times. The chain links TRBV11-2 to TRBJ1-1; TRBD1 matches 7 bases. Per germline, CDR1 SGHAT and CDR2 FQNNGV. V lost 8 bases and J lost 0; bases outside the gene matches: 9. This CDR3 comprises 15 residues. The CDR3 reads CASRQGVKVNTEAFF. CDR3 DNA: TGTGCCAGCCGCCAGGGGGTCAAGGTGAACACTGAAGCTTTCTTT.

This clonotype was seen at least ten times. The chain recombines TRBV5-1 with TRBJ1-1; D may be TRBD1 (5 bases). Germline CDR1 reads SGHRS; CDR2 reads YFSETQ. This CDR3 has 13 amino acids. V dropped 3 bases and J dropped 5 bases, with 11 bases sitting between them. The CDR3 spells CASSWGWGTEAFF. Here the CDR3 DNA reads TGCGCCAGCAGCTGGGGCTGGGGGACTGAAGCTTTCTTT.

V usage is TRBV29-1 and J usage is TRBJ2-7, with TRBD1 matching 9 bases. Germline V gene sequence: CDR1 SQVTM, CDR2 ANQGSEA. CDR3 length equals 14 residues. V trimming: 1 base; J trimming: 6 bases; junction bases outside the gene matches: 7. CDR3 sequence reads: CSVEARDREGEQYF. CDR3 DNA sequence: TGCAGCGTTGAAGCCCGGGACAGGGAGGGCGAGCAGTACTTC.